This TCR beta chain appears in the sequencing data of a study of cytomegalovirus exposure and HLA in healthy donors. At the level of the study: Later analysis reported that the roughly 120 validation repertoires shared the platform of the approximately 670 first-cohort repertoires. Study-level results: A list of approximately 160 TCR beta chains associated with cytomegalovirus was given. The finding came from a later analysis; first-cohort TCR clusters tended to co-occur in the 110 or so validation repertoires.

The length of the CDR3 is 17 residues. Germline V CDR1 and CDR2: SGHTA, FQGNSA. Libraries were prepared by immunoSEQ multiplex PCR; TCRdb keeps only in-frame clonotypes and omits some of them. This table has 120,000 to 150,000 clones, 86% appearing once. On this clone: The target antigen is unknown. At one end, the junction sequence differs from germline, possibly due to a read error.

This TCR derives from a man between 18 and 29 years old in good health and CMV-seronegative. J is TRBJ2-7 and V is TRBV7-2; 7 nucleotides line up with TRBD2. Material for sequencing was PBMCs. DNA for the CDR3: TGTGCCAGCAGCCCAACCGCCCTGCTAGCGGCCTCCCACGAGCAGTACTTC. Its protein is CASSPTALLAASHEQYF.